The present TCR beta chain was sequenced within a study of somatic mutations in cytotoxic T cells in rheumatoid arthritis. Study-wide context: T-cell populations stained with V beta antibodies were in some cases flow-sorted at nearly 100% purity, including V beta1+ cells that were sequenced for TCRB. General study points: Over 20% of CD8+ cells belonged to the largest CD8+ clone in about an eighth of the 65 patients.

Clones were read by immunoSEQ multiplex PCR, and TCRdb kept only the in-frame ones, dropping some. The sample shows approximately 20,000 clones, about 90% of them seen only once. Turning to this clone: What it binds is not known.

V was shortened by 0 bases and J by 4 bases, with 8 bases between the two germline ends. Germline-derived CDR1 and CDR2 are SGDLS and YYNGEE. The CDR3 loop spans 14 amino acids. Healthy control status was assigned to blood donors, whose median age was roughly 56 years (range about 21-80) and of whom approximately 55% were female. Magnetic beads with positive selection isolated CD4+ and CD8+ fractions, whose purity was verified by flow cytometry. The chain is built from TRBV9 and TRBJ2-1; no reliable D call. The sequencing sample was made of CD8+ T cells sorted from blood. The clonotype comes from a middle-aged man in good health. In DNA, the CDR3 is TGTGCCAGCAGCGTAGGATCAGGTTACAATGAGCAGTTCTTC. Protein product: CASSVGSGYNEQFF.